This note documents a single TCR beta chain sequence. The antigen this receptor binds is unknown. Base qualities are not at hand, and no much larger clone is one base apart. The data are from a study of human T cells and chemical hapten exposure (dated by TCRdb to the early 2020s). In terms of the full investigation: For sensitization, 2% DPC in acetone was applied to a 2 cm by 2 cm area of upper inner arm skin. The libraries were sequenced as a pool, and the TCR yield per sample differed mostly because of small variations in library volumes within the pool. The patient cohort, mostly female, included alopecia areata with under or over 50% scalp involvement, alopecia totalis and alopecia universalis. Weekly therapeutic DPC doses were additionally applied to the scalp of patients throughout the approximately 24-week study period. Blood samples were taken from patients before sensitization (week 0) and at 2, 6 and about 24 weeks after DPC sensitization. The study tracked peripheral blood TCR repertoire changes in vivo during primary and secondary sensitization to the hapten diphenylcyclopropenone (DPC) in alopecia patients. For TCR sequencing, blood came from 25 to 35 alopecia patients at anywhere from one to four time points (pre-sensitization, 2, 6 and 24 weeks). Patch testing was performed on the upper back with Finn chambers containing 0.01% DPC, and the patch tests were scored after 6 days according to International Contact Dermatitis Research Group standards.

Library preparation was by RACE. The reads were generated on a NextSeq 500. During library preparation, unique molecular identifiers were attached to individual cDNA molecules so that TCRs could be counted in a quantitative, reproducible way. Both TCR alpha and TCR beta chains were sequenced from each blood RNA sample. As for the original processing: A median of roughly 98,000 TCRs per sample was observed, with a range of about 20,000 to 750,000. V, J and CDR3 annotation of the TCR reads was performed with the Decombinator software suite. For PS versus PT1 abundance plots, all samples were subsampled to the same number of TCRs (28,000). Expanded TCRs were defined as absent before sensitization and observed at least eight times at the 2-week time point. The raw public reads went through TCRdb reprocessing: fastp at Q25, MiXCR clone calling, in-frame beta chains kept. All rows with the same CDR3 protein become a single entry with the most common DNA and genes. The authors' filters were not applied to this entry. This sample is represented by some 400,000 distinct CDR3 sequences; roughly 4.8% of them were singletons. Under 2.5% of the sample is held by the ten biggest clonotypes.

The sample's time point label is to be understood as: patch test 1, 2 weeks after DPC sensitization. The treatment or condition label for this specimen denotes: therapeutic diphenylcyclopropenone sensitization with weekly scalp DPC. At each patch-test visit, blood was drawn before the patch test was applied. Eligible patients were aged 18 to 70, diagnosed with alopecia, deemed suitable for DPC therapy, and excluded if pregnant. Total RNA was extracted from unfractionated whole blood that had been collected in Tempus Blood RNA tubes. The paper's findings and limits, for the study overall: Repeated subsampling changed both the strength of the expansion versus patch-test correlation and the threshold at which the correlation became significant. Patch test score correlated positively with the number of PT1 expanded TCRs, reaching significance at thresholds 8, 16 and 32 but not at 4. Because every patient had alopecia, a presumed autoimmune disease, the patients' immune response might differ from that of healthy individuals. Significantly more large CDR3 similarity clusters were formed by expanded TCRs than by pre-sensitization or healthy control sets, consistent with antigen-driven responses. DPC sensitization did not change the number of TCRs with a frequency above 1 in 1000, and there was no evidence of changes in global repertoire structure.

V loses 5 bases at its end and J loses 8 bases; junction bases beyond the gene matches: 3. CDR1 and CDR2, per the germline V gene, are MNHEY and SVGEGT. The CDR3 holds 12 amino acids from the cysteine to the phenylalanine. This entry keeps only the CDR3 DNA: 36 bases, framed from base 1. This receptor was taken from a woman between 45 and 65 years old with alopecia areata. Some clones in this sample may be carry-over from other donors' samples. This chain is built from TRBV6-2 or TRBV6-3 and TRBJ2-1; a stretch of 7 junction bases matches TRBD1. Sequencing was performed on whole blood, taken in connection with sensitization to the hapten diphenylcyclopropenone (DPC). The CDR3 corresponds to CASSTTGHEQFF. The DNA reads TGTGCCAGCAGTACGACAGGGCATGAGCAGTTCTTC.